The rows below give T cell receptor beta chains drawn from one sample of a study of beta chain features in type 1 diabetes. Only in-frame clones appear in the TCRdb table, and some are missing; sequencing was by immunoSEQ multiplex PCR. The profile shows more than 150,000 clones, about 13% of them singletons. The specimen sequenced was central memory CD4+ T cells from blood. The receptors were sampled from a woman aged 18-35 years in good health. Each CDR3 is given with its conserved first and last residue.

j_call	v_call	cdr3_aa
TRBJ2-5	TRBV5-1	CASSLASGLAETQYF
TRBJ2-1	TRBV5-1	CASSLMSGPNNEQFF
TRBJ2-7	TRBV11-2	CASSLHSGTGLAYEQYF
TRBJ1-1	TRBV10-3	CAIRGQQNTEAFF
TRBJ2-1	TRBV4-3	CASSGQGLARSGGAEQFF
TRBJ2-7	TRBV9	CASSVVAGDGEQYF
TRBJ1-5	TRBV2	CASNRDGRNYPQHF
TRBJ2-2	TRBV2	CASRPGTLNTGELFF
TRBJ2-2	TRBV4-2	CASFFTSGRNTGELFF
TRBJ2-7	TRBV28	CASRSGVYEQYF
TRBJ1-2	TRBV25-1	CASGEETGGGYTF
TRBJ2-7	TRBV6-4	CASSYSLTGLGEQYF
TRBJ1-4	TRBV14	CASSQWTAEKLFF
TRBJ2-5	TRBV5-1	CASSLGGGPQETQYF
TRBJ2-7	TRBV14	CASSSHQGTQYEQYF
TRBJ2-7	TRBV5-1	CASSGPGLAGFSYEQYF
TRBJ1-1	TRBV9	CASSVVGTGKTEAFF
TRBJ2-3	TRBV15	CATSRAKASGSRADTQYF
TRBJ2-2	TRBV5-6	CASRRRGRENTGELFF
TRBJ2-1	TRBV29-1	CSSRRDRGIHEQFF
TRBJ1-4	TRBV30	CAWRDTRSEKLFF
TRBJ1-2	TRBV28	CASSLISGGYTF
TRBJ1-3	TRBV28	CASSTGTGRNTIYF
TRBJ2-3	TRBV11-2	CASSLVVDTQYF
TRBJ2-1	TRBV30	CAWSAARGGRAVEQFF
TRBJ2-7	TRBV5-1	CASSLGEWDVYEQYF
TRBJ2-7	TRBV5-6	CASSQRGTGGYEQYF
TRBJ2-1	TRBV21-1	CASSPHRQGAFYNEQFF
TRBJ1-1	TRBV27	CASSLRQGLTEAFF